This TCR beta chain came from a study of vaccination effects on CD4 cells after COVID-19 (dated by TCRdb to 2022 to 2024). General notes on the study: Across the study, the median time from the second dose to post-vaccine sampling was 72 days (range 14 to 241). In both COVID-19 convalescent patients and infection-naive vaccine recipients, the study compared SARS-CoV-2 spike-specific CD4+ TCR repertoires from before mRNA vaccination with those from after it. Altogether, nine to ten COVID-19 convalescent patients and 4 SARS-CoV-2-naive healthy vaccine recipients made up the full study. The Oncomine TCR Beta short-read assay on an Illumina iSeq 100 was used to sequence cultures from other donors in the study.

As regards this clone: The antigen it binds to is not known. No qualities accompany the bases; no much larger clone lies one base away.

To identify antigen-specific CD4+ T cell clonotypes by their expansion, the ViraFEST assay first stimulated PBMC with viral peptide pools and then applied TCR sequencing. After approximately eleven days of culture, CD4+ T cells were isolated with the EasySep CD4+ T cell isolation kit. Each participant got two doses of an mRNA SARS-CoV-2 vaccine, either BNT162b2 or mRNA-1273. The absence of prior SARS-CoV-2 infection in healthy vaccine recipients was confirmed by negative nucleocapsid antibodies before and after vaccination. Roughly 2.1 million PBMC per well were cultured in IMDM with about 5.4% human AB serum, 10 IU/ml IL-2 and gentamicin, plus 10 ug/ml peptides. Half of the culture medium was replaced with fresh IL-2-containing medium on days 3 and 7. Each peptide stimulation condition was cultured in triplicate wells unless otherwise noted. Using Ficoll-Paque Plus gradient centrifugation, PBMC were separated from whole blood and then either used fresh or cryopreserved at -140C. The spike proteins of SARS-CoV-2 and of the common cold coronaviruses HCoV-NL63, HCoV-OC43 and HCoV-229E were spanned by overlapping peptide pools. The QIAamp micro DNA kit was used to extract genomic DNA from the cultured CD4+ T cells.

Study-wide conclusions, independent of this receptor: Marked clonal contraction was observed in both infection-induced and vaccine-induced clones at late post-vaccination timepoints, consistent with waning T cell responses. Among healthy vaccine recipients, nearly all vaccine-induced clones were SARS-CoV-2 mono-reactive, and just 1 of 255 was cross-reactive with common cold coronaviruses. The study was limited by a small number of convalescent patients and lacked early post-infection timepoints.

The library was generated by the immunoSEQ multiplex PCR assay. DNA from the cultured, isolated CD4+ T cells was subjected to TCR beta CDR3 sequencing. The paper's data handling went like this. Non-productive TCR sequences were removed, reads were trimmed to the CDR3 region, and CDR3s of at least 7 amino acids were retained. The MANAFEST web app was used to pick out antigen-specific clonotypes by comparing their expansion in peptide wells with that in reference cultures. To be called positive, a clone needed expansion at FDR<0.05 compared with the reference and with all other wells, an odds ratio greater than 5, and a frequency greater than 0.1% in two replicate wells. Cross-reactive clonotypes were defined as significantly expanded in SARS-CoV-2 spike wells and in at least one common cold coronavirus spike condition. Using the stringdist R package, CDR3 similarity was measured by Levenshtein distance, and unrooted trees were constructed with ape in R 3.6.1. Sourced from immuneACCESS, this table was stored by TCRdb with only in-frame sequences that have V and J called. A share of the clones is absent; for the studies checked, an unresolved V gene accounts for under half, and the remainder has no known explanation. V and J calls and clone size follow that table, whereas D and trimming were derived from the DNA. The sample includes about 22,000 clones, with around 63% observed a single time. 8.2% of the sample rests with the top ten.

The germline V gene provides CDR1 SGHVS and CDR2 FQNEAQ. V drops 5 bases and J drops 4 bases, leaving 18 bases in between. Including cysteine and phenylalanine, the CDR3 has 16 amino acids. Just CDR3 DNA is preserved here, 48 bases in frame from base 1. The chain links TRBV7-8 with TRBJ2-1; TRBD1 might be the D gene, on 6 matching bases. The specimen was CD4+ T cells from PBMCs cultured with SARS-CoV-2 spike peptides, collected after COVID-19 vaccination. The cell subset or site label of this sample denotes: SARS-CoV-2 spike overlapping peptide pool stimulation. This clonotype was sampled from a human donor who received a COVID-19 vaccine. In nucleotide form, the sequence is TGTGCCAGCAGCCCCTTACAGGGTATCTTTTACAATGAGCAGTTCTTC. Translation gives CASSPLQGIFYNEQFF.